This TCR beta chain was captured in a study of cytomegalovirus exposure and HLA in healthy donors. Findings of the study overall: The study labeled fewer than 200 TCR beta chains cytomegalovirus-associated. Rates of TCR association differed by HLA locus in a later analysis, with DRB1 highest and HLA-C lowest. Fewer N-insertions than the roughly 670-donor mean were reportedly shown by an Asian-associated ancestry cluster in a later analysis.

CDR3 length: 15 amino acids. Trimming cost V 0 bases and J 2 bases, with 12 bases left between them. Germline loops: CDR1 SGDLS, CDR2 YYNGEE. On this clone: What it recognizes is unknown.

Primers for the PCR totalled 60 Vbeta and 13 Jbeta. Source study methods: Per a later analysis, the number of unique TCR beta chains was roughly 83 million, of which 10 million to 11 million were shared. Method: immunoSEQ multiplex PCR; TCRdb's copy keeps in-frame clones and lacks some. V and J calls and clone size are given by that table; D and trimming were obtained from the DNA. The table lists 200,000 or so clones. The sequenced sample consisted of PBMCs. The genes are TRBV9 and TRBJ2-7, with a tentative D call TRBD2 (6 bases). This TCR was recovered from a boy between 10 and 17 years old in good health and CMV-seronegative. CDR3 sequence (DNA): TGTGCCAGCAGCGTAGGAGGTAGCGGTACCTACGAGCAGTACTTC. It codes for CASSVGGSGTYEQYF. Looking up the rest from reference TRBV9 and TRBJ2-7 gives the full variable domain: DSGVTQTPKHLITATGQRVTLRCSPRSGDLSVYWYQQSLDQGLQFLIQYYNGEERAKGNILERFSAQQFPDLHSELNLSSLELGDSALYFCASSVGGSGTYEQYFGPGTRLTVT.